This T cell receptor beta chain was identified during a study of beta chain features in type 1 diabetes. Study observations and caveats: Type 1 diabetes patients had TCRB CDR3s that were shorter (moderately but significantly so) in all four CD4+ subsets. More deletions and fewer insertions at VDJ junctions were found in patients with type 1 diabetes.

Comments on this clone: Its antigen is as yet unknown.

Every isolated RNA sample was fully reverse transcribed, so sequencing captured expressed TCRB transcripts. TCRdb keeps only in-frame clones here, not all; method: immunoSEQ multiplex PCR. The sample shows some 660,000 clones, more than 12% of them seen only once. The sequence derives from a man younger than 30 with type 1 diabetes. Sequencing input: naive CD4+ T cells from blood.

CDR3 region: CSVEVGGAQYF. The CDR3 DNA is TGCAGCGTTGAGGTCGGGGGGGCCCAGTACTTC. The genes are TRBV29-1 and TRBJ2-5, with 8 bases that match TRBD2. The CDR3 is 11 residues long. V gave up 3 bases and J gave up 9 bases; unmatched junction bases: 3. Germline values: CDR1 SQVTM, CDR2 ANQGSEA.